This note documents a single TCR beta chain sequence. These data are taken from a study of blood T cell repertoires in COVID-19. Profiling relied on immunoSEQ multiplex PCR, and the TCRdb table lists in-frame clones only, not all of them. The data show 320,000 or so clones, roughly 85% seen once. Material for sequencing was PBMCs or T cells enriched from blood (not recorded which). This sequence originates from a woman aged 25-40 years who had been exposed to COVID-19.

In DNA form, the CDR3 reads TGTGCCAGCAGCTTGACTGACACCGTTAACACTGAAGCTTTCTTT. This codes for CASSLTDTVNTEAFF. This chain joins TRBV5-4 and TRBJ1-1; D not certain. The CDR3 length is 15 residues. The V gene lost 1 base and the J gene lost 2 bases, with 12 bases spanning the gap. From germline, CDR1 is SGHNT and CDR2 YYREEE (reference sequence).